What follows are 17 T cell receptor beta chains derived from one specimen sequenced in a study of control samples from healthy donors and cancer patients. TCRdb's table, derived via immunoSEQ multiplex PCR, lists solely in-frame clones and lacks some. The data hold approximately 46,000 clones, with about 92% observed a single time. The specimen was PBMCs. These receptors all come from a man aged 25-45 years with colorectal cancer.

The chain uses TRBV6-5 and TRBJ2-3; 9 bases align to TRBD1. Trimming took 9 bases from V and 3 from J; bases not matched to a gene: 4. Germline V gives CDR1 MNHEY, CDR2 SVGAGI. CDR3 length equals 13 residues. The chain's CDR3 is CARGTGMTDTQYF. DNA of the CDR3: TGTGCCAGGGGGACAGGGATGACAGATACGCAGTATTTT.

The chain links TRBV4-2 to TRBJ2-2, with D unclear. Germline CDR1 LGHNA, CDR2 YNFKEQ. This CDR3 region has 16 residues. Trimming shortened V by 2 bases and J by 6 bases, and 16 bases separated the two germline ends. Written as DNA, the CDR3 is TGTGCCAGCAGCCAAAGCGAATCAGATCTGGCCGGGGAGCTGTTTTTT. Encoded protein: CASSQSESDLAGELFF.

The chain joins TRBV10-3 to TRBJ1-2; TRBD1 agrees at 7 bases. CDR3 length equals 15 residues. The trim removed 4 bases at V and 3 bases at J, leaving 8 bases unmatched. Germline V gives CDR1 ENHRY, CDR2 SYGVKD. The CDR3 coding sequence is TGTGCCATCAGTGCTACGACAGGGAGTTACTATGGCTACACCTTC. Amino acid sequence: CAISATTGSYYGYTF.

The chain uses TRBV5-6 and TRBJ1-4; TRBD1 agrees at 8 bases. The J segment lost 8 bases and the V segment lost 4 bases, leaving 4 bases of the junction unmatched. The CDR3 runs to 13 residues. In germline, CDR1 is SGHDT, CDR2 YYEEEE. The CDR3 DNA reads TGTGCCAGCAGCGAGGACAGGGCGGAAAAACTGTTTTTT. Translated: CASSEDRAEKLFF.

The genes are TRBV6-1 and TRBJ1-2, with unresolved D. Germline V CDR1 and CDR2: MNHNS, SASEGT. The CDR3 extends over 14 amino acids. With 2 bases removed from V and 1 base from J, the gap between germline ends came to 8 bases. The CDR3 reads CASSESPYNYGYTF. The CDR3 bases are TGTGCCAGCAGTGAAAGTCCCTATAACTATGGCTACACCTTC.

With respect to this clone: The junction departs from germline at one end; a sequencing error may be responsible. The V call is TRBV11-2, the J call TRBJ1-2; D is unclear. CDR3 length: 11 residues. Germline lookup yields CDR1 SGHAT and CDR2 FQNNGV. CDR3 sequence: CASSLVSSYRF. CDR3 nucleotide sequence: TGTGCCAGCAGCTTAGTCTCCAGCTACCGCTTC.

V is TRBV29-1 and J is TRBJ1-1; D remains unclear. CDR1 is SQVTM, CDR2 ANQGSEA, per germline. With 7 bases removed from V and 10 bases from J, the gap between germline ends came to 25 bases. This CDR3 spans 14 amino acids. The chain's CDR3 is CSAEDGVRSTGAFF. As DNA, the CDR3 is TGCAGCGCCGAGGACGGGGTTCGGTCTACGGGAGCTTTCTTT.

This chain connects TRBV5-5 to TRBJ2-3, with D hard to call. Germline values: CDR1 SGHKS, CDR2 YYEKEE (reference sequence). This CDR3 is built from 14 residues. V lost 7 bases to trimming and J lost 0 bases, with 12 bases between them. The CDR3 loop reads CASGSISSTDTQYF. The DNA for the CDR3 is TGTGCCAGCGGGTCGATATCTAGCACAGATACGCAGTATTTT.

This chain links TRBV10-3 with TRBJ2-2; D might be TRBD1 or TRBD2, each matching 5 bases. This CDR3 is built from 15 residues. The germline gives CDR1 ENHRY, CDR2 SYGVKD. Trimming took off 10 bases at V and 7 bases at J, with 22 bases between the two ends. The CDR3 protein is CATRLRGIQGGELFF. The DNA of the CDR3 is TGTGCCACTCGACTAAGGGGAATACAAGGCGGGGAGCTGTTTTTT.

The chain is built from TRBV5-1 and TRBJ1-6; D not certain. The CDR3 is made up of 16 amino acids. CDR1 is SGHRS and CDR2 is YFSETQ in the germline V gene. V was trimmed by 0 bases and J by 0 bases, leaving 7 bases between them. For the CDR3, the DNA is TGCGCCAGCAGCTTGGGTGATTTCTCCTATAATTCACCCCTCCACTTT. Amino acid sequence: CASSLGDFSYNSPLHF.

The chain joins TRBV20-1 to TRBJ2-3, with D perhaps TRBD2 (6 bases). Germline lookup yields CDR1 DFQATT and CDR2 SNEGSKA (reference sequence). The V and J ends lost 3 bases and 2 bases respectively, with 21 bases between them. The CDR3 totals 17 residues. The chain's CDR3 is CSASPSGTPRSTDTQYF. In DNA, the CDR3 is TGCAGTGCTAGTCCGTCAGGGACTCCTCGATCCACAGATACGCAGTATTTT.

The chain links TRBV5-6 to TRBJ2-3; TRBD1 aligns across 7 bases. V dropped 1 base and J dropped 1; count of bases not matched to a gene: 6. This CDR3 comprises 16 residues. In germline, CDR1 is SGHDT, CDR2 YYEEEE. The DNA of the CDR3 is TGTGCCAGCAGCTTGCGGACAGGAGGAGGCACAGATACGCAGTATTTT. Translation gives CASSLRTGGGTDTQYF.

This clone was recorded once. The chain recombines TRBV25-1 with TRBJ1-2; D is unresolved. V was shortened by 4 bases and J by 4 bases, with 10 bases between the two germline ends. The CDR3 loop spans 13 amino acids. CDR1 is MGHDK and CDR2 is SYGVNS in the germline V gene. The CDR3 nucleotides are TGTGCCAGCAGTGGGGGAGCAGGCTATGGCTACACCTTC. It yields the protein CASSGGAGYGYTF.

V is TRBV9 and J is TRBJ1-1; 9 nucleotides match TRBD1. Germline-derived CDR1 and CDR2 are SGDLS and YYNGEE. V lost 0 bases to trimming and J lost 8 bases; unmatched junction nucleotides: 5. This CDR3 has 14 residues. As DNA, the CDR3 is TGTGCCAGCAGCGTAGCTACAGGGGGCGGGGAAGCTTTCTTT. Protein sequence: CASSVATGGGEAFF.

The chain recombines TRBV3-1 (or the pseudogene TRBV3-2) with TRBJ2-7; no reliable D call. Germline V gives CDR1 LGHDT, CDR2 YNNKEL (reference sequence). Trimming stripped 0 bases from V and 3 bases from J, with 6 bases between. The CDR3 length is 13 residues. CDR3 in amino acids: CASSQEFGYEQYF. CDR3 nucleotide sequence: TGTGCCAGCAGCCAAGAATTTGGCTACGAGCAGTACTTC.

This clone was picked up a small number of times. The chain joins TRBV3-1 (or the pseudogene TRBV3-2) to TRBJ2-7; tentatively, D is TRBD2 (6 bases). With 0 bases removed from V and 5 bases from J, the gap between germline ends came to 14 bases. The CDR3 sequence is 15 residues long. CDR1 is LGHDT and CDR2 is YNNKEL in the germline V gene (reference sequence). The CDR3 DNA is TGTGCCAGCAGCCAAGATATACGGGGCGGGAACGAGCAGTACGTC. It codes for CASSQDIRGGNEQYV.

CDR3 protein: CASSYGEGGEKLFF. The CDR3 DNA is TGTGCCAGCAGTTACGGGGAGGGTGGCGAAAAACTGTTTTTT. This chain joins TRBV6-6 and TRBJ1-4; the D is unclear. From germline, CDR1 is MNHNY and CDR2 SVGAGI (reference sequence). The V gene lost 2 bases and the J gene lost 8 bases, with 12 bases spanning the gap. This CDR3 region has 14 residues.